This paragraph covers one TCR beta chain sequence. Its antigen is still unknown. No base quality information exists; no much larger clone differs at one position. From the cysteine through the phenylalanine, the CDR3 covers 14 amino acids. Left in the record is the CDR3 DNA by itself, 42 bases read in frame from the first base. Taken from the germline V gene, the CDR1 and CDR2 loops are SGHRS and YFSETQ. V has 0 bases trimmed and J has 7 bases trimmed; junction bases matching no gene number 6. The sample belongs to a study of T cell responses to AZD1222 COVID-19 vaccine (dated by TCRdb to about 2021). Notes on the research overall: TCR sequencing was performed for 230 to 250 trial participants, of whom about 200 were given two doses of AZD1222 and some 26 were given two doses of MenACWY control vaccine. Trial participants were enrolled by age into subgroups of 18-55, 56-69 and 70-plus years, and about 150, 27 and 61 TCR-sequenced participants, respectively, were included in these subgroups. The research as a whole found: Conclusions about previously exposed vaccinees are limited because only a handful of AZD1222 recipients were SARS-CoV-2 seropositive at baseline. Reportedly, almost half of the unique spike-specific TCRs recognized epitopes lying outside the regions that are mutated in the B.1.351 and B.1.1.7 variants. Spike-specific TCR breadth and depth rose significantly after two AZD1222 doses compared with day 0 and with MenACWY recipients. Most participants were white British and females outnumbered males, and the authors suggested that clonal diversity may have been underestimated. Because no day 14 peak-response samples were available, repertoires were characterized only after the peak T cell response. The 56-69-year group was small, and its depth increase did not reach significance, likely because of low power. CD4 TCRs associated with the vaccine covered the entire spike protein, and the dominant responses were in regions 160-218 and 743-854.

The CDR3 regions of human TCRbeta chains were analyzed by immunosequencing. The original pipeline was this. Repertoire TCRs were matched against a reference library of SARS-CoV-2-specific TCRs generated with the MIRA antigen-specificity platform. Breadth meant the fraction of unique TCRs that were SARS-CoV-2-associated, whereas depth meant the fraction of total T cells that were SARS-CoV-2-associated. Using the MIRA data, every spike-specific TCR was mapped to the spike region that the TCR reacted to and assigned to either a CD4 or a CD8 class. Log10-transformed breadth and depth values were compared by one-way ANOVA with Sidak's multiple comparisons tests. The table comes from immuneACCESS by way of TCRdb, which keeps in-frame sequences with V and J called. Part of the clones is missing from these tables; in studies checked, under half for an unresolved V gene and the rest for unknown reasons. V, J and clone size were drawn from that table, and D and trimming were deduced from the DNA. The sample table records 85,000 to 90,000 clones; about nine tenths of these occur just once. The top ten hold approximately 5.3% of the sample.

The time point label for this specimen denotes: about 28 days (+/-7) after the second vaccine dose. AZD1222 recipients whose second dose came at about 4 weeks and those whose second dose came at about 12 weeks were combined into one group, since spike-specific TCR depth and breadth did not differ between the two schedules. The vaccinee samples were drawn from two UK trials, COV001 and COV002, one of which was a single-blind randomized controlled phase 2/3 trial testing AZD1222 (ChAdOx1 nCoV-19) in healthy adults. For TCRbeta chain sequencing, PBMC samples were collected from trial participants at day 0 and at day 28 after the second dose.

The sequencing here drew on peripheral blood, taken 28 days after the second AZD1222 dose. The sequence was obtained from an adult who received the AZD1222 COVID-19 vaccine. The receptor chain draws on TRBV5-1 and TRBJ2-5; 7 central nucleotides agree with TRBD2. The CDR3 region has the sequence CASSLEAGMGTQYF. At the DNA level, the sequence is TGCGCCAGCAGCTTGGAAGCGGGGATGGGGACCCAGTACTTC. The CDR3 plus the reference TRBV5-1 and TRBJ2-5 genes for the other parts give the full variable domain: KAGVTQTPRYLIKTRGQQVTLSCSPISGHRSVSWYQQTPGQGLQFLFEYFSETQRNKGNFPGRFSGRQFSNSRSEMNVSTLELGDSALYLCASSLEAGMGTQYFGPGTRLLVL.